This paragraph covers one T cell receptor (beta chain) sequence. The antigen is undetermined. The protocol was immunoSEQ multiplex PCR, while the TCRdb copy is restricted to in-frame clones and leaves out a portion. This table holds some 170,000 clones, roughly 88% found once. The record originates from a study of T cell responses to AZD1222 COVID-19 vaccine. The CDR3 consists of 13 residues. Germline-derived CDR1 and CDR2 are SGHRS and YFSETQ. V was clipped by 0 bases and J by 6 bases, with 7 bases between them. Notes on the study in general: Unmutated variant regions reportedly attract nearly half of all spike-specific TCRs. Spike-specific TCR breadth and depth grew following two AZD1222 doses.

Material: peripheral blood, obtained 28 days after the second AZD1222 dose. The TCR was taken from an adult who received the AZD1222 COVID-19 vaccine. The chain couples TRBV5-1 to TRBJ1-5; D gene unclear. CDR3 protein: CASSLVAGQPQHF. CDR3 DNA: TGCGCCAGCAGCTTGGTGGCTGGTCAGCCCCAGCATTTT. Based on the CDR3 plus reference TRBV5-1 and TRBJ1-5, the full variable domain is KAGVTQTPRYLIKTRGQQVTLSCSPISGHRSVSWYQQTPGQGLQFLFEYFSETQRNKGNFPGRFSGRQFSNSRSEMNVSTLELGDSALYLCASSLVAGQPQHFGDGTRLSIL.